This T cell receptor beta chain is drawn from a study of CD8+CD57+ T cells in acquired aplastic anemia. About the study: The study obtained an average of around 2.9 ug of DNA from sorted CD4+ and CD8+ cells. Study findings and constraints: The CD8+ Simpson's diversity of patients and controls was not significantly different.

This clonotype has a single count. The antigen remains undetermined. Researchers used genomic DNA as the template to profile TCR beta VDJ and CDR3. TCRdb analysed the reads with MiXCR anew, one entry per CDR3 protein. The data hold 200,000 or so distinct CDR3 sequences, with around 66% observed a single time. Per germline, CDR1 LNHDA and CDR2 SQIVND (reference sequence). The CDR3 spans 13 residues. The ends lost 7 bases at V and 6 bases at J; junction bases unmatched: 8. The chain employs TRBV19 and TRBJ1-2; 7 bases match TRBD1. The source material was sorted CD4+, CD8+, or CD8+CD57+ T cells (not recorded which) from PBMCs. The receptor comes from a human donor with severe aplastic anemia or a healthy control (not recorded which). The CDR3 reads CASTATGFDGYTF. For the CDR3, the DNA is TGTGCCAGTACCGCGACAGGGTTTGATGGCTACACCTTC.